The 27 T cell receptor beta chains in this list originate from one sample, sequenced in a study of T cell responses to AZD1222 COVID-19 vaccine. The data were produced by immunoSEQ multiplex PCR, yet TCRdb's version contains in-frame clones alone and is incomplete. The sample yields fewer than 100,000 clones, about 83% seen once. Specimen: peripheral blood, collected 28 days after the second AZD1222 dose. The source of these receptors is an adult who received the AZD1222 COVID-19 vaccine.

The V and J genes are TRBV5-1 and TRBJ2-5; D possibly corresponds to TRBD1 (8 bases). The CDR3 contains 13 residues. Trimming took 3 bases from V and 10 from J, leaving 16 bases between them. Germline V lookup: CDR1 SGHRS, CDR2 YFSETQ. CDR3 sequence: CASSSTGGAGQYF. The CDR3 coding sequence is TGCGCCAGCAGCTCCACAGGGGGGGCGGGCCAGTACTTC.

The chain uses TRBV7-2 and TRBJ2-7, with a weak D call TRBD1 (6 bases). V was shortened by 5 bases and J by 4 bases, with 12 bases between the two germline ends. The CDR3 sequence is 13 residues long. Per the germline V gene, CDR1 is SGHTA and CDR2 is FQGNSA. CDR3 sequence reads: CASSTSQGYEQYF. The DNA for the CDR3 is TGTGCCAGCAGCACCTCACAGGGTTACGAGCAGTACTTC.

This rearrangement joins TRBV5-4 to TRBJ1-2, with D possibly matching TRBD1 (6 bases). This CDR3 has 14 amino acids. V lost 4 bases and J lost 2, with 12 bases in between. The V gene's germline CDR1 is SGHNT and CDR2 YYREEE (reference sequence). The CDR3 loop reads CASSPEGQNYGYTF. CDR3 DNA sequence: TGTGCCAGCAGCCCCGAGGGACAAAACTATGGCTACACCTTC.

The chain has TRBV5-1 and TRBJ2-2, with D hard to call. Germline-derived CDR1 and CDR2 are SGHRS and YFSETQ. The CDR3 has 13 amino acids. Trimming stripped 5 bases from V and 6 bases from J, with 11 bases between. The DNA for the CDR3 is TGCGCCAGCAGTCCCATGCGAGCCGGGGAGCTGTTTTTT. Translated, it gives CASSPMRAGELFF.

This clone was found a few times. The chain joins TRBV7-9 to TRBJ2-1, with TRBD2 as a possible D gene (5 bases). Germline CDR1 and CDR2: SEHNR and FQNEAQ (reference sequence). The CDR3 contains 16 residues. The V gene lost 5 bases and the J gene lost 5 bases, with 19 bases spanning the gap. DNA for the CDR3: TGTGCCAGCAGCCCAAGGGCCGTAGCGCGAGACAATGAGCAGTTCTTC. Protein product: CASSPRAVARDNEQFF. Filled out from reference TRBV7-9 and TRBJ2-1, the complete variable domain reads DTGVSQNPRHKITKRGQNVTFRCDPISEHNRLYWYRQTLGQGPEFLTYFQNEAQLEKSRLLSDRFSAERPKGSFSTLEIQRTEQGDSAMYLCASSPRAVARDNEQFFGPGTRLTVL.

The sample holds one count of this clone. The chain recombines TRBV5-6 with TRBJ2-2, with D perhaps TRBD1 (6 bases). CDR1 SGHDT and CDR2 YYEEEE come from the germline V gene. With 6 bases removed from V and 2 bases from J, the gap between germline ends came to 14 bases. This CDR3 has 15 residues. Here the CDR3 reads CASIPVGANTGELFF. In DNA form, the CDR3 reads TGTGCCAGCATCCCTGTGGGGGCTAACACCGGGGAGCTGTTTTTT.

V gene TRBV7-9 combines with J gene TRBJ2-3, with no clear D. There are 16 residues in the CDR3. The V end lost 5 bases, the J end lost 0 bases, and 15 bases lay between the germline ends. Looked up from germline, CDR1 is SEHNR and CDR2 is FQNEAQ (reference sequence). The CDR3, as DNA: TGTGCCAGCAGCCACTCCAGGAGTCCGAGCACAGATACGCAGTATTTT. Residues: CASSHSRSPSTDTQYF.

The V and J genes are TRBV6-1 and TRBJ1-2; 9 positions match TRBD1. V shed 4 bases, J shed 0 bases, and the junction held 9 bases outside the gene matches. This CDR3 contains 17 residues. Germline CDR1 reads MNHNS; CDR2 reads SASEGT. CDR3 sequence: CASSGHAGQGTNYGYTF. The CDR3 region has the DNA TGTGCCAGCAGTGGCCACGCGGGACAGGGCACTAACTATGGCTACACCTTC.

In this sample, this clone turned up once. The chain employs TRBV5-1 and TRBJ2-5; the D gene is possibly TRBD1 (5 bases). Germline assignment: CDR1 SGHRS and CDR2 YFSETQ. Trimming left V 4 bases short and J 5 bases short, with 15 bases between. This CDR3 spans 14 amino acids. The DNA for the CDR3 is TGCGCCAGCAGCGGACAAGGGGTACCCGAGACCCAGTACTTC. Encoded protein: CASSGQGVPETQYF.

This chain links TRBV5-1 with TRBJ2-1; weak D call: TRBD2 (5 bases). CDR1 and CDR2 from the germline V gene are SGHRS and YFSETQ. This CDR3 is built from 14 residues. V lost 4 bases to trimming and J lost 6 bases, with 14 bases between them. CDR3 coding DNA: TGCGCCAGCAGCCCCGGACTCTCAGGCAATGAGCAGTTCTTC. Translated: CASSPGLSGNEQFF.

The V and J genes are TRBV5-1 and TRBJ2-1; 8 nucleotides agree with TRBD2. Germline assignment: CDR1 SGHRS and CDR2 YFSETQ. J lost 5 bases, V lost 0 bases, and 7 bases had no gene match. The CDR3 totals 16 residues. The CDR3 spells CASSLALGLGNNEQFF. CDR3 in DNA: TGCGCCAGCAGCTTGGCCCTGGGACTAGGAAACAATGAGCAGTTCTTC.

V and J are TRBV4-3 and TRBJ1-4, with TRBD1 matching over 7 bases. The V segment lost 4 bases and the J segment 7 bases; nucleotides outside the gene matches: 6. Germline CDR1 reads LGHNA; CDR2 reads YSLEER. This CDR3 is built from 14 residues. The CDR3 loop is CASSPARGIEKLFF. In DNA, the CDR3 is TGCGCCAGCAGCCCGGCCAGGGGGATTGAAAAACTGTTTTTT.

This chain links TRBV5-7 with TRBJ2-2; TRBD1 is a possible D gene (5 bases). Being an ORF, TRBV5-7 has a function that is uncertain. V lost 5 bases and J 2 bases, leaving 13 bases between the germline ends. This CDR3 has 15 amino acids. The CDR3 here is CASSLGRTNTGELFF. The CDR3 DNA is TGTGCCAGCAGTCTTGGACGGACAAACACCGGGGAGCTGTTTTTT.

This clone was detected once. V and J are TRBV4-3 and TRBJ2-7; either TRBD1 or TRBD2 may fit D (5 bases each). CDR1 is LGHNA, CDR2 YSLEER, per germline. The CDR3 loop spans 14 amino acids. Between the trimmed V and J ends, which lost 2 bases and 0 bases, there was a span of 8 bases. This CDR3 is CASSQQGDSYEQYF. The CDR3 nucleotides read TGCGCCAGCAGCCAACAGGGAGACTCCTACGAGCAGTACTTC.

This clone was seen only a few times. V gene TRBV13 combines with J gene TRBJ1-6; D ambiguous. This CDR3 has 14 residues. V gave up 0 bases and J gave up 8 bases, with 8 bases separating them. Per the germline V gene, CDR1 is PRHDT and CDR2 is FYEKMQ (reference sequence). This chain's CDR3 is CASSLGDYYSPLHF. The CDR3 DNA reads TGTGCCAGCAGCTTAGGGGACTACTATTCACCCCTCCACTTT. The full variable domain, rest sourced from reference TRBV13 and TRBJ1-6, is AAGVIQSPRHLIKEKRETATLKCYPIPRHDTVYWYQQGPGQDPQFLISFYEKMQSDKGSIPDRFSAQQFSDYHSELNMSSLELGDSALYFCASSLGDYYSPLHFGNGTRLTVT.

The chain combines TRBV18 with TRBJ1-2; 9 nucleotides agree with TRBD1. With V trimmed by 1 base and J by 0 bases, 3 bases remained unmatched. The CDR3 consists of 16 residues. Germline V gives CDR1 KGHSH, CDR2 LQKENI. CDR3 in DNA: TGTGCCAGCTCACCACTCAGACAGGGGGCTAACTATGGCTACACCTTC. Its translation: CASSPLRQGANYGYTF.

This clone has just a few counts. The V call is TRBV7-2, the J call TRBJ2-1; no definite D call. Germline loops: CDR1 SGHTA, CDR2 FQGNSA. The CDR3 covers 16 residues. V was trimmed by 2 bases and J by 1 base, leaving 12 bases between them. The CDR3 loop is CASSLKASQSYNEQFF. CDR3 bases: TGTGCCAGCAGCTTAAAGGCCTCTCAGTCCTACAATGAGCAGTTCTTC.

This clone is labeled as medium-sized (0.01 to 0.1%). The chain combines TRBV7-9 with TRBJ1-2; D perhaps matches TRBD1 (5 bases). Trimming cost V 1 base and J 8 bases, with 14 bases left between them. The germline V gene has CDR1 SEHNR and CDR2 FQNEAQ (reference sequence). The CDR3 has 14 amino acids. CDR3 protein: CASSLDGRGSGYTF. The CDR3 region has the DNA TGTGCCAGCAGCTTAGACGGTCGGGGCTCCGGCTACACCTTC.

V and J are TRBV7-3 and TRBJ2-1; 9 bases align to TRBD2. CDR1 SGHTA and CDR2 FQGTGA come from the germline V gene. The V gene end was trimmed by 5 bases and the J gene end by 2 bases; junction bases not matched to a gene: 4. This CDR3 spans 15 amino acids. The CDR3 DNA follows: TGTGCCAGCAGCCCGCGGGGGGGCGCCTACAATGAGCAGTTCTTC. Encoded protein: CASSPRGGAYNEQFF.

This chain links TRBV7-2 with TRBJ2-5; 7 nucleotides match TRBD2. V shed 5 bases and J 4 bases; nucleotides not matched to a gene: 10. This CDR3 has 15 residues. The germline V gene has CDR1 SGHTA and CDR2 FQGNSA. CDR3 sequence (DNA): TGTGCCAGCAGCCCCTCGCGGCAGCGGGGAGAGACCCAGTACTTC. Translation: CASSPSRQRGETQYF.

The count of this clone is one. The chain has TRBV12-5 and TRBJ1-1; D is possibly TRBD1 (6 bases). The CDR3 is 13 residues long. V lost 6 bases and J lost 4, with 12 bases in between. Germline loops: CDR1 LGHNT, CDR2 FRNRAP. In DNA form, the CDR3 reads TGTGCTAGTGGCCGGGGGGCGGTCACTGAAGCTTTCTTT. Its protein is CASGRGAVTEAFF.

The CDR3 region has the DNA TGTGCCAGCAGCCCGCGGACTAGCGGCACAGATACGCAGTATTTT. It codes for CASSPRTSGTDTQYF. The chain recombines TRBV5-4 with TRBJ2-3, with TRBD2 matching over 9 bases. Germline V gene lookup returns CDR1 SGHNT and CDR2 YYREEE (reference sequence). There are 15 residues in the CDR3. J was trimmed by 1 base and V by 4 bases; bases with no gene match: 4.

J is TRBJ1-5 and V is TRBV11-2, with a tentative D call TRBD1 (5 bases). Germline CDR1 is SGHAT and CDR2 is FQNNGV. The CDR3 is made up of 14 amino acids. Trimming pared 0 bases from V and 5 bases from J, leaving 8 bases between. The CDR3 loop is CASSLESGHQPQHF. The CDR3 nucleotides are TGTGCCAGCAGCTTAGAATCAGGGCATCAGCCCCAGCATTTT.

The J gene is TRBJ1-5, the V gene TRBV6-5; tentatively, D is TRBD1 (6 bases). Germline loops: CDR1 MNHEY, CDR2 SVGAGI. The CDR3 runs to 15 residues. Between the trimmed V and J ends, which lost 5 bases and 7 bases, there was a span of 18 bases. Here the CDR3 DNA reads TGTGCCAGCAGTCCCGAGGGGGGGGCGAGGCAGCCCCAGCATTTT. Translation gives CASSPEGGARQPQHF.

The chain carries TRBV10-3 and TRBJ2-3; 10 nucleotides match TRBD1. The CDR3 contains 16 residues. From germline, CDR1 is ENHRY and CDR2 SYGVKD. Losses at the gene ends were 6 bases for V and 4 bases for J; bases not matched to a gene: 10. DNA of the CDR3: TGTGCCATCAGGGTCTCCCGGGACAGGGGACCAGATACGCAGTATTTT. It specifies CAIRVSRDRGPDTQYF.

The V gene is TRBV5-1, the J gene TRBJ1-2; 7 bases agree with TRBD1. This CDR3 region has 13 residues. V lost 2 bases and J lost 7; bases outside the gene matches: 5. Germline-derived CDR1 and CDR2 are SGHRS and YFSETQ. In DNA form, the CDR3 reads TGCGCCAGCAGCTTTTTAGGGGGCAGTGGCTACACCTTC. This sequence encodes CASSFLGGSGYTF.

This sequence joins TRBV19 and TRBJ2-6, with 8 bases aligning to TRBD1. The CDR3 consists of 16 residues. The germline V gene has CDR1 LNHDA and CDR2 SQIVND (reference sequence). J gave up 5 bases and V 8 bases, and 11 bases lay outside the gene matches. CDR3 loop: CASGAQGAIRANVLTF. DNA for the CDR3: TGTGCCAGTGGAGCGCAGGGGGCAATTAGGGCCAACGTCCTGACTTTC. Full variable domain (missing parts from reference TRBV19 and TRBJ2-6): DGGITQSPKYLFRKEGQNVTLSCEQNLNHDAMYWYRQDPGQGLRLIYYSQIVNDFQKGDIAEGYSVSREKKESFPLTVTSAQKNPTAFYLCASGAQGAIRANVLTFGAGSRLTVL.